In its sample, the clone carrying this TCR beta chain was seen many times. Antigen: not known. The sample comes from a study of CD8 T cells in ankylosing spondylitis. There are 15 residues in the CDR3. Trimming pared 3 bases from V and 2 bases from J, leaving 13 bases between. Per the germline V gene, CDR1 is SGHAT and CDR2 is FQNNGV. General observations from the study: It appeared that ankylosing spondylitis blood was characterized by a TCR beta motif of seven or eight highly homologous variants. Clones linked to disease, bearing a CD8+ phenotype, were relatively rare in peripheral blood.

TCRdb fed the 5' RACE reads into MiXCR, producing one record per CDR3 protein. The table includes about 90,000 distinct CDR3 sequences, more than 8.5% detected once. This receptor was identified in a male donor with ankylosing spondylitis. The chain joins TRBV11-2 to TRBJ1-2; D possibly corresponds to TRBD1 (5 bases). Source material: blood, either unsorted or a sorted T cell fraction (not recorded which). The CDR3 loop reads CASSFGGGSNYGYTF. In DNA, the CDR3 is TGTGCCAGCAGCTTCGGGGGAGGCTCAAACTATGGCTACACCTTC.